The subject of this entry is one TCR beta chain. The junction shows a germline mismatch at one end, possibly a read error. The CDR3 is 16 amino acids. CDR1 is SGHRS and CDR2 is YFSETQ in the germline V gene. The sample originates from a study of read filtering for tumor transcriptome and immune sequencing. Molecular barcoded adaptors covering alpha/delta and beta/gamma chains were used on 400 ng RNA. TCRdb re-called the reads through MiXCR, storing one row per CDR3 protein. The sample comprises 100,000 to 150,000 distinct CDR3 sequences, around 14% of which are singletons, and 7.5% to 9.5% rests with the top ten.

The chain couples TRBV5-1 to TRBJ2-1; D not certain. The origin of this receptor is a donor aged 40 or older with multiple myeloma. Sample: a population of CD138-negative cells sorted from bone marrow. The CDR3 here is CASSWNPDRVYNERFF. As DNA, the CDR3 is TGCGCCAGCAGTTGGAACCCGGACCGGGTATACAATGAGCGGTTCTTC.